The 15 T cell receptor beta chains below were found in one sample sequenced in a study of cytomegalovirus exposure and HLA in healthy donors. Primers included in the PCR were 60 Vbeta and 13 Jbeta primers. TCRdb's table, derived via immunoSEQ multiplex PCR, lists solely in-frame clones and lacks some. The sample has around 200,000 clones; roughly 70% are singletons. Specimen: PBMCs. Every receptor here comes from a man in his forties or fifties in good health and CMV-seropositive.

The chain carries TRBV4-2 and TRBJ2-3; 8 bases are shared with TRBD2. The CDR3 contains 17 residues. CDR1 LGHNA and CDR2 YNFKEQ come from the germline V gene. V was pared by 1 base and J by 2 bases, with 8 bases of the junction left unmatched. This CDR3 reads CASSQVGTSGDTDTQYF. The CDR3 nucleotides read TGTGCCAGCAGCCAAGTAGGAACTAGCGGAGACACAGATACGCAGTATTTT.

The rearrangement uses TRBV2 and TRBJ2-5; TRBD1 matches 8 bases. The length of the CDR3 is 17 residues. Germline values: CDR1 SNHLY, CDR2 FYNNEI. The V and J ends lost 7 bases and 4 bases, in that order; junction bases with no gene match: 17. The DNA for the CDR3 is TGTGCCAGCAATGGAAGGGACAGGAGGGGACCCACAGAGACCCAGTACTTC. This gives the protein CASNGRDRRGPTETQYF.

J is TRBJ1-3 and V is TRBV2; 10 bases map to TRBD1. The CDR3 sequence is 19 residues long. Trimming cost V 6 bases and J 2 bases; bases outside gene matches: 16. Germline loops: CDR1 SNHLY, CDR2 FYNNEI. The CDR3 is CASSPPGQGLGFPGNTIYF. The CDR3, as DNA: TGTGCCAGCAGCCCGCCGGGACAGGGGTTGGGCTTCCCTGGAAACACCATATATTTT.

The V gene is TRBV7-9, the J gene TRBJ2-7; 9 nucleotides agree with TRBD1. Germline V CDR1 and CDR2: SEHNR, FQNEAQ (reference sequence). The CDR3 extends over 15 amino acids. The trim removed 0 bases at V and 9 bases at J, leaving 9 bases unmatched. The CDR3 DNA follows: TGTGCCAGCAGCTTAGCTGAACAGGGGGCGAGGGTGCAGTACTTC. Translating it yields CASSLAEQGARVQYF. The complete variable domain, with remaining parts taken from reference TRBV7-9 and TRBJ2-7, reads DTGVSQNPRHKITKRGQNVTFRCDPISEHNRLYWYRQTLGQGPEFLTYFQNEAQLEKSRLLSDRFSAERPKGSFSTLEIQRTEQGDSAMYLCASSLAEQGARVQYFGPGTRLTVT.

The rearrangement uses TRBV19 and TRBJ1-1; 7 bases map to TRBD1. V lost 4 bases and J lost 4; bases outside the gene matches: 12. This CDR3 contains 16 residues. Germline CDR1 and CDR2: LNHDA and SQIVND (reference sequence). CDR3 nucleotides: TGTGCCAGTAGTAGACAGGGAGCGGGGGAGGGCACTGAAGCTTTCTTT. It translates to CASSRQGAGEGTEAFF.

The V gene is TRBV7-2, the J gene TRBJ1-4; D might be TRBD1 (5 bases). The CDR3 runs to 16 residues. Germline CDR1 is SGHTA and CDR2 is FQGNSA. Trimming pared 2 bases from V and 3 bases from J, leaving 13 bases between. The CDR3 is CASSLRPAGANEKLFF. For the CDR3, the DNA is TGTGCCAGCAGCTTACGCCCTGCGGGGGCTAATGAAAAACTGTTTTTT.

The rearrangement joins TRBV29-1 to TRBJ2-2, with TRBD1 identical over 12 bases. There are 14 residues in the CDR3. Germline lookup yields CDR1 SQVTM and CDR2 ANQGSEA. After removal of 6 bases from V and 5 bases from J, the junction contained 4 bases not matched to a gene. The CDR3 nucleotides read TGCAGCGTCGGGACAGGGGGCTTTACCGGGGAGCTGTTTTTT. This encodes CSVGTGGFTGELFF.

The chain uses TRBV18 and TRBJ2-5; D might be TRBD1 (5 bases). In germline, CDR1 is KGHSH, CDR2 LQKENI. With 3 bases removed from V and 4 bases from J, the gap between germline ends came to 9 bases. The CDR3 runs to 13 residues. Here the CDR3 reads CASSPLGAETQYF. The CDR3 coding sequence is TGTGCCAGCTCACCGCTTGGGGCAGAGACCCAGTACTTC.

Regarding this clone: The identical CDR3 is also encoded by other nucleotide sequences in the sample. The rearrangement uses TRBV6-5 and TRBJ2-3, with D tentatively TRBD1 (5 bases). The length of the CDR3 is 14 residues. Germline CDR1 MNHEY, CDR2 SVGAGI. V dropped 2 bases and J dropped 3 bases, with 9 bases sitting between them. CDR3 DNA sequence: TGTGCCAGCAGTTACGGCCAGGGAACAGATACGCAGTATTTT. The encoded protein is CASSYGQGTDTQYF.

V gene TRBV4-1 combines with J gene TRBJ1-3, with TRBD1 matching over 8 bases. CDR3 length: 19 amino acids. The V gene end was trimmed by 2 bases and the J gene end by 0 bases; junction bases not matched to a gene: 12. Germline-derived CDR1 and CDR2 are MGHRA and YSYEKL. Written as DNA, the CDR3 is TGCGCCAGCAGCCAAAAGGTGGACAGGGCGTCAGACTCTGGAAACACCATATATTTT. Protein sequence: CASSQKVDRASDSGNTIYF.

This clone was seen only once. The chain combines TRBV27 with TRBJ2-7, with a tentative D call TRBD1 (6 bases). The CDR3 runs to 13 residues. Germline CDR1 is MNHEY and CDR2 is SMNVEV (reference sequence). V dropped 4 bases and J dropped 4 bases, with 11 bases sitting between them. The CDR3 region is CASSYREQYEQYF. In DNA form, the CDR3 reads TGTGCCAGCAGTTACAGGGAACAGTACGAGCAGTACTTC.

The gene calls are TRBV7-6 and TRBJ1-2; maybe TRBD1 (5 bases). The V gene's germline CDR1 is SGHVS and CDR2 FNYEAQ. The CDR3 loop spans 14 amino acids. Trimming left V 2 bases short and J 2 bases short, with 9 bases between. The CDR3 DNA sequence: TGTGCCAGCAGCTTATTGGAGGGGAACTATGGCTACACCTTC. Translation gives CASSLLEGNYGYTF.

This clone was counted a few times. This chain links TRBV25-1 with TRBJ2-4, with D possibly matching TRBD2 (7 bases). V shed 3 bases and J shed 6 bases, with 21 bases lying between them. The germline gives CDR1 MGHDK, CDR2 SYGVNS. This CDR3 has 17 residues. The CDR3 DNA follows: TGTGCCAGCAGTGAGGGGGGGCCAGGGGTCTTGCGAAACATTCAGTACTTC. This translates into CASSEGGPGVLRNIQYF.

Comments on this clone: Germline and junction disagree at one end, which may indicate a read error. V is TRBV5-6 and J is TRBJ1-3; unclear D gene. Germline V gene lookup returns CDR1 SGHDT and CDR2 YYEEEE. The CDR3 is 13 amino acids. The CDR3 loop reads CASSLRRGSTIYF. DNA of the CDR3: TGTGCCAGCAGCCTCCGTCGGGGAAGCACCATATATTTT.

This chain connects TRBV2 to TRBJ2-7; maybe TRBD2 (10 bases). The CDR3 has 15 amino acids. Germline V gene lookup returns CDR1 SNHLY and CDR2 FYNNEI. Trimming removed 3 bases at V and 7 bases at J, with 19 bases between. The CDR3 DNA is TGTGCCAGCAGTGAGGGTAGCGGGGGGACAGGGGAGCAGTACTTC. Translated, it gives CASSEGSGGTGEQYF.